This T cell receptor beta chain appears in the sequencing data of a study of sequential checkpoint blockade in melanoma. Study-level information: After both sequences, patients received maintenance nivolumab.

Treatment defined: randomized to nivolumab then ipilimumab (arm A) or the reverse (arm B). None of the patients previously received DNA-damaging chemotherapy. Live CD3+CD8+ CD19− CD56− cells were sorted from PBMCs. Measured with immunoSEQ multiplex PCR; TCRdb has only the in-frame clones, and not every one. This table has under 45,000 clones, about 83% appearing once. The CDR3 has 14 residues. This specimen was CD8+ T cells sorted from blood (inferred from file names), taken from a patient given nivolumab and ipilimumab in sequence. The clonotype comes from a human donor with melanoma. The chain recombines TRBV21-1 with TRBJ1-1; the DNA was not compared with TRBD1, the D call given in the table. TRBV21-1 is deemed a pseudogene. DNA of the CDR3: TGTGCCAGTTATTTGACAGGGTTTAACACTGAAGCTTTCTTT. Residues: CASYLTGFNTEAFF.